Given below is one T cell receptor beta chain in context. The clone's antigen remains unknown. Base-call qualities are not available, and no considerably larger clone is one nucleotide away. The data are from a study of shared clonotypes between healthy human individuals (dated by TCRdb to 2020 to 2021). For the wider study: The cohort comprised two women and a few men aged 18 to 49 years. Libraries were prepared and TCR repertoires were sequenced by different laboratories using diverse techniques, in order to increase sequencing depth and limit assay-specific biases. Per donor, leukapheresis produced somewhere between about 0.94 and 9.5 billion PBMCs. For each donor, CD4 naive and CD4 memory were each run on three plates, CD8 naive on two plates, and CD8 memory on one plate. To estimate repertoire size and how much clonotype sharing occurs between individuals, the study deeply sequenced the blood TCR repertoires of several healthy adults. The paper as a whole reports these results and caveats: Sharing across a handful of donors was observed for roughly 5.4% of naive CD4, over 3% of naive CD8, over 2% of memory CD4, and about 0.4% of memory CD8 clonotypes. Estimated clonotype richness was generally larger for naive than for memory subsets. Only blood was sampled, and tissue TCR repertoires likely differ from those in blood. Higher generation probabilities were observed for clonotypes shared by all four sorted-subset donors than for non-shared clonotypes. Because the study included only a small number of donors, the genetic and exposure-history diversity represented was limited. Pairwise subsampling led to the expectation that sequencing depth would affect the degree of clonotype sharing among donors. Rarefaction of sorted-subset datasets indicated incomplete sequencing despite the large sequencing depth.

The CDR3 measures 18 amino acids from cysteine to phenylalanine. Only the CDR3 portion is preserved as DNA: 54 bases, with reading frame beginning at the first base. CDR1 and CDR2 are read off the germline V gene (reference sequence) as MNHEY and SMNVEV. V is shortened by 5 bases, J by 6 bases, and the region joining them spans 27 bases. Using the deep immunoSEQ assay, multiplex PCR amplified TCR CDR3 regions from genomic DNA. Genomic DNA extracted from each cell subset was distributed evenly over all wells of several immunoSEQ 96-well plates, and each plate served as one replicate. For sorted subsets, 200 ng of genomic DNA, equivalent to 25,000 to 35,000 T cell genomes, went into each replicate PCR. Purified libraries were quantified with a Qubit 3.0 fluorometer, sized on a Bioanalyzer 2100, and re-quantified with the KAPA Library Quantification kit. Each immunoSEQ 96-well plate was sequenced on its own single-read 150-cycle Illumina NextSeq 550 flow cell. The paper's processing steps were these. Because only junctional sequences without quality scores were contained in the immunoSEQ output, filtering matching that applied to full-length reads could not be performed. To assign V/J genes and CDR3, sequences were annotated using PyIR, a Python wrapper for IgBLAST v1.9, with IMGT germline references. Any read was removed if the V/J assignment was weak (E-value above 1e-6), the CDR3 was missing, or the read contained stop codons, out-of-frame junctions, or ambiguous translated residues. V3J clonotypes were defined by identical inferred V gene, J gene, and CDR3 amino acid sequence. The percentage overlap between two repertoires was calculated by dividing the number of shared unique clonotypes by the size of the smaller repertoire. Repertoire richness was assessed with RTK rarefaction, the Chao1 estimator, and Recon v2.1 estimates of unobserved clonotypes. OLGA was used to compute generation probabilities for all TCRbeta clonotypes that the gDNA method yielded from a handful of donors. The table comes from immuneACCESS by way of TCRdb, which keeps in-frame sequences with V and J called. Part of the clones is missing from these tables; in studies checked, under half for an unresolved V gene and the rest for unknown reasons. V, J and clone size were drawn from that table, and D and trimming were deduced from the DNA. The sample has around 640,000 clones on record, roughly 96% of them singletons. Jointly, the top ten make up around 0.1% of the sample.

For the CD8 naive samples, CD45RO-negative cells were positively selected for CCR7, yielding a CD45RA+CCR7+ population from which TemRA cells were excluded. The donors were healthy, HIV-negative adults who had no recently reported acute infections or vaccinations. Only Caucasian adults living in Nashville, Tennessee, USA were represented among the donors. Blood was collected by leukapheresis, and PBMCs were isolated by Ficoll-Histopaque density gradient centrifugation and then cryopreserved in liquid nitrogen vapor phase. Purity and quantity of every magnetically sorted T cell population were checked by analytical flow cytometry. From each sorted fraction, genomic DNA was isolated and quantified by UV absorbance on a Nanodrop 2000c.

The sequenced material came from naive CD8+ T cells sorted from blood. Per the publication, the cell subset or site label means: CD45RA+CCR7+. The chain links TRBV27 with TRBJ2-3, with a weak D call of TRBD1 (5 bases match). The source of this sequence is a woman in her twenties or thirties in good health. The DNA sequence reads TGTGCCAGCAGTAATCCGTACGTCATAGTGGGGCTGTGGGATACGCAGTATTTT. The translation is CASSNPYVIVGLWDTQYF.